These 11 T cell receptor beta chains came from one sample sequenced in a study of T cells in Graves' hyperthyroidism and ophthalmopathy. Amplification of TCR beta CDR3 regions was performed using RNA transcripts as template. A first-round RT-PCR of the TCR CDR3 used the HTBI primer set. TCRdb independently ran MiXCR on the multiplex PCR reads; one entry per CDR3 protein. This sample has fewer than 750,000 distinct CDR3 sequences; approximately 15% occur once, and the top ten carry about 4.5%. The sequenced sample was blood. These receptors all stem from a woman aged 35 to 49 with Graves' ophthalmopathy.

This clonotype occurred many times. The chain couples TRBV2 to TRBJ2-7; D not certain. CDR3 length: 13 amino acids. With 5 bases removed from V and 3 bases from J, the gap between germline ends came to 11 bases. The V gene's germline CDR1 is SNHLY and CDR2 FYNNEI. The chain's CDR3 is CASSTDNGYEQYF. The CDR3 region has the DNA TGTGCCAGCAGTACGGATAACGGCTACGAGCAGTACTTC.

Concerning this clonotype itself: Lacking the conserved final phenylalanine or tryptophan, this CDR3 likely reflects a read error. The chain links TRBV7-2 to TRBJ1-1; TRBD1 is a possible D gene (6 bases). The germline gives CDR1 SGHTA, CDR2 FQGNSA. The CDR3 spans 13 residues. V was cut by 1 base and J by 6 bases, with 9 bases left in between. CDR3 in amino acids: CASSLEGGAEAFL. CDR3 bases: TGTGCCAGCAGCTTAGAAGGGGGAGCTGAAGCTTTCCTT.

In regard to this clonotype: Given a much more abundant clone one base away, this may be a read error. J is TRBJ1-2 and V is TRBV5-1; D might be TRBD1 (6 bases). The germline gives CDR1 SGHRS, CDR2 YFSETQ. The CDR3 runs 16 residues. In nucleotides, the CDR3 is TGCGCCAGCAGCACAGGGACACTCGGAGGGAGCTATGGCCACACCTTC. Its protein product is CASSTGTLGGSYGHTF. The whole variable domain, remainder taken from reference TRBV5-1 and TRBJ1-2, is KAGVTQTPRYLIKTRGQQVTLSCSPISGHRSVSWYQQTPGQGLQFLFEYFSETQRNKGNFPGRFSGRQFSNSRSEMNVSTLELGDSALYLCASSTGTLGGSYGHTFGSGTRLTVV.

The genes are TRBV20-1 and TRBJ1-2; 10 bases are a match to TRBD1. The junction had 14 bases not matched to a gene; V was cut back by 2 bases and J by 8 bases. This CDR3 region has 16 residues. The germline CDR1 and CDR2 sequences are DFQATT and SNEGSKA (reference sequence). The CDR3 region is CSARLPRTGGPQGYTF. DNA for the CDR3: TGCAGTGCTAGACTTCCACGGACAGGGGGACCACAAGGCTACACCTTC.

Only a few counts were recorded for this clonotype. A read error may explain this, as a much larger clone is one base away. The V gene is TRBV9, the J gene TRBJ2-7; no firm D call. Trimming shortened V by 3 bases and J by 3 bases, and 7 bases separated the two germline ends. CDR1 is SGDLS, CDR2 YYNGEE, per germline. This CDR3 has 12 amino acids. CDR3 region: CASSADGYEQYF. CDR3 DNA sequence: TGTGCCAGCAGCGCCGACGGCTACGAGCAGTACTTC. Full variable domain (remainder filled in from reference TRBV9 and TRBJ2-7): DSGVTQTPKHLITATGQRVTLRCSPRSGDLSVYWYQQSLDQGLQFLIQYYNGEERAKGNILERFSAQQFPDLHSELNLSSLELGDSALYFCASSADGYEQYFGPGTRLTVT.

This clonotype showed up many times. This chain joins TRBV2 and TRBJ1-1; D uncertain. Between the trimmed V and J ends, which lost 3 bases and 1 base, there was a span of 6 bases. Germline CDR1 SNHLY, CDR2 FYNNEI. The length of the CDR3 is 13 residues. Here the CDR3 reads CASSDDTNTEAFF. Here the CDR3 DNA reads TGTGCCAGCAGTGACGACACGAACACTGAAGCTTTCTTT.

The rearrangement uses TRBV7-9 and TRBJ2-7; D uncertain. V lost 5 bases, J lost 2 bases, and 10 bases lay in between. CDR1 is SEHNR, CDR2 FQNEAQ, per germline (reference sequence). The CDR3 spans 13 residues. Here the CDR3 reads CASSPDTAYEQYF. CDR3 DNA sequence: TGTGCCAGCAGCCCCGACACAGCCTACGAGCAGTACTTC.

This clonotype has a count of ten or more. The V call is TRBV11-2, the J call TRBJ1-2; no clear D. The V end lost 5 bases, the J end lost 1 base, and 8 bases lay between the germline ends. The germline V gene has CDR1 SGHAT and CDR2 FQNNGV. This CDR3 spans 13 amino acids. The CDR3 DNA follows: TGTGCCAGCAGCCCGCAGGATAACTATGGCTACACCTTC. Translating it yields CASSPQDNYGYTF.

Ten or more counts support this clonotype. V gene TRBV5-1 combines with J gene TRBJ1-1; no clear D. V was clipped by 1 base and J by 3 bases, with 7 bases between them. There are 13 residues in the CDR3. Germline V gene sequence: CDR1 SGHRS, CDR2 YFSETQ. CDR3 in amino acids: CASSLYGDTEAFF. The CDR3 DNA is TGCGCCAGCAGCTTGTATGGGGACACTGAAGCTTTCTTT.

Many counts were recorded for this clonotype. The chain couples TRBV20-1 to TRBJ1-2; D is undetermined. V lost 3 bases and J lost 0, with 11 bases in between. Germline-derived CDR1 and CDR2 are DFQATT and SNEGSKA (reference sequence). The CDR3 contains 14 residues. The DNA of the CDR3 is TGCAGTGCTAGTACACAGAGTCCTAACTATGGCTACACCTTC. It specifies CSASTQSPNYGYTF.

The DNA of the CDR3 is TGTGCCATCAGTGAAGTGGCTACCTACGAGCAGTACTTC. It encodes CAISEVATYEQYF. The V gene is TRBV10-3, the J gene TRBJ2-7; D remains ambiguous. The V end lost 3 bases, the J end lost 2 bases, and 8 bases lay between the germline ends. CDR1 is ENHRY, CDR2 SYGVKD, per germline. This CDR3 is built from 13 residues.